This T cell receptor (beta chain) was documented in a study of cytomegalovirus exposure and HLA in healthy donors. Study-level points and caveats: The authors judged a highly shared variant cluster likely a sequencing artifact. An analysis that was carried out later associated about 17,000 TCR beta sequences with HLA alleles at 0.05 false discovery rate.

Details on this clone: The antigen is not known.

Use of 60 Vbeta and 13 Jbeta primers characterized the PCR. The assay was immunoSEQ multiplex PCR, and TCRdb's table has in-frame clones only and misses some. The sample includes roughly 77,000 clones. Material: PBMCs. The origin of this receptor is a female donor in good health and CMV-seropositive.

The CDR3 DNA follows: TGTGCCAGCAGCCTCGGTGGGGCCGAAAACATTCAGTACTTC. Its protein product is CASSLGGAENIQYF. V and J are TRBV7-9 and TRBJ2-4; possible D gene TRBD1, 5 bases. There are 14 residues in the CDR3. CDR1 is SEHNR, CDR2 FQNEAQ, per germline (reference sequence). V lost 5 bases and J 5 bases, leaving 13 bases between the germline ends.